These 30 T cell receptor beta chains came from one sample sequenced in a study of T-cell reconstitution after alpha-beta-depleted transplantation in children. Unique molecular identifiers tagged the TCRbeta library. One entry per CDR3 protein results from TCRdb running MiXCR on the PCR reads. This table holds 200,000 or so distinct CDR3 sequences, approximately 6.8% found once. The sequences come from PBMCs, collected before TCRalphabeta/CD19-depleted stem cell transplant. The source of these receptors is a girl under three years old with combined immunodeficiency, due to receive a stem cell transplant.

This clonotype occurred many times. The genes are TRBV9 and TRBJ1-5; possibly TRBD1 for D (5 bases). Trimming removed 3 bases from V and 4 bases from J, with 11 bases in between. The CDR3 totals 14 residues. Germline values: CDR1 SGDLS, CDR2 YYNGEE. The CDR3 nucleotides are TGTGCCAGCAGCGGCGGGGGGACGAATCAGCCCCAGCATTTT. Its translation is CASSGGGTNQPQHF.

In its sample, this clonotype was seen many times. The chain has TRBV10-3 and TRBJ2-1, with D tentatively TRBD1 (7 bases). Trimming pared 2 bases from V and 3 bases from J, leaving 14 bases between. Germline V gene data show CDR1 as ENHRY and CDR2 as SYGVKD. The CDR3 spans 16 residues. DNA of the CDR3: TGTGCCATCAGTGAGGGACAGGAGGGAATCTACAATGAGCAGTTCTTC. This encodes CAISEGQEGIYNEQFF.

Note on this clonotype: At one of its ends the junction is not consistent with the germline gene, which may arise from a read error. The rearrangement joins TRBV3-1 to TRBJ1-4, with TRBD1 matching 8 bases. The CDR3 consists of 18 residues. Germline loops: CDR1 LGHDT, CDR2 YNNKEL (reference sequence). In DNA, the CDR3 is TGTGCCTGCAGTCGCCTTCCTTCCGCGGACAGGGAAAATGAAAAACTGTTTTTT. Its translation is CACSRLPSADRENEKLFF.

The gene calls are TRBV4-2 and TRBJ2-3; possible D gene TRBD2, 7 bases. Looked up from germline, CDR1 is LGHNA and CDR2 is YNFKEQ. V was pared by 0 bases and J by 3 bases, with 13 bases between. The CDR3 length is 16 residues. The CDR3 DNA reads TGTGCCAGCAGCCAAGAGGAGGGGGGGGGTACAGATACGCAGTATTTT. Its translation: CASSQEEGGGTDTQYF.

This clonotype was counted ten times or more. The chain couples TRBV20-1 to TRBJ2-1; TRBD2 agrees at 7 bases. The CDR3 spans 12 residues. Per germline, CDR1 DFQATT and CDR2 SNEGSKA (reference sequence). J was trimmed by 9 bases and V by 6 bases; bases with no gene match: 8. The CDR3 sequence is CSATWGGSEQFF. CDR3 bases: TGCAGTGCAACTTGGGGCGGGAGTGAGCAGTTCTTC.

This clonotype was recorded at least ten times. The rearrangement joins TRBV7-9 to TRBJ2-7; D ambiguous. The CDR3 contains 16 residues. Germline CDR1 and CDR2: SEHNR and FQNEAQ (reference sequence). Trimming removed 1 base from V and 0 bases from J, with 13 bases in between. Here the CDR3 reads CASSLVVAETSYEQYF. Written as DNA, the CDR3 is TGTGCCAGCAGCTTAGTAGTGGCAGAGACCTCCTACGAGCAGTACTTC.

This clonotype showed up many times. The chain uses TRBV12-3 or TRBV12-4 and TRBJ2-7; perhaps TRBD2 as D (5 bases). This CDR3 contains 15 residues. V was shortened by 3 bases and J by 5 bases, with 17 bases between the two germline ends. The CDR3 reads CASSFNERANDEQYF. In DNA, the CDR3 is TGTGCCAGCAGTTTCAATGAGAGGGCTAATGACGAGCAGTACTTC.

This clonotype was recorded many times. The V call is TRBV9, the J call TRBJ1-1; 9 nucleotides agree with TRBD1. Trimming removed 4 bases from V and 4 bases from J; junction bases left unmatched: 17. This CDR3 is built from 18 residues. CDR1 is SGDLS and CDR2 is YYNGEE in the germline V gene. The CDR3 loop is CASSSMGGTGIPGTEAFF. CDR3 DNA sequence: TGTGCCAGCAGCTCCATGGGGGGGACAGGGATCCCGGGCACTGAAGCTTTCTTT.

At least ten counts were recorded for this clonotype. The chain recombines TRBV7-3 with TRBJ2-1; 14 nucleotides agree with TRBD2. With V trimmed by 3 bases and J by 6 bases, 4 bases remained unmatched. Germline V gives CDR1 SGHTA, CDR2 FQGTGA. The CDR3 is 16 amino acids. The CDR3 is CASSFGTSGSLNEQFF. CDR3 nucleotides: TGTGCCAGCAGCTTCGGGACTAGCGGGAGCCTCAATGAGCAGTTCTTC. The whole variable domain, remainder taken from reference TRBV7-3 and TRBJ2-1, is GAGVSQTPSNKVTEKGKYVELRCDPISGHTALYWYRQSLGQGPEFLIYFQGTGAADDSGLPNDRFFAVRPEGSVSTLKIQRTERGDSAVYLCASSFGTSGSLNEQFFGPGTRLTVL.

A few counts support this clonotype. The V call is TRBV7-6, the J call TRBJ2-7; TRBD1 is a possible D gene (5 bases). The CDR3 spans 13 residues. Germline CDR1 reads SGHVS; CDR2 reads FNYEAQ. Trimming took 5 bases from V and 2 from J, leaving 10 bases between them. The CDR3 reads CASSPLRAYEQYF. The CDR3 bases are TGTGCCAGCAGCCCCCTCAGGGCCTACGAGCAGTACTTC.

In its sample, this clonotype was seen many times. V and J are TRBV7-8 and TRBJ2-1; D is unresolved. V lost 3 bases and J lost 5, with 8 bases in between. Germline CDR1 SGHVS, CDR2 FQNEAQ. The CDR3 consists of 13 residues. This chain's CDR3 is CASSFLGHNEQFF. CDR3 bases: TGTGCCAGCAGCTTCCTCGGACACAATGAGCAGTTCTTC. Combining the CDR3 with reference TRBV7-8 and TRBJ2-1 gives the whole variable domain GAGVSQSPRYKVAKRGQDVALRCDPISGHVSLFWYQQALGQGPEFLTYFQNEAQLDKSGLPSDRFFAERPEGSVSTLKIQRTQQEDSAVYLCASSFLGHNEQFFGPGTRLTVL.

In this sample, this clonotype turned up many times. The chain joins TRBV4-1 to TRBJ1-1; 8 bases are shared with TRBD1. CDR1 is MGHRA and CDR2 is YSYEKL in the germline V gene. This CDR3 is 14 amino acids long. V shed 3 bases and J 1 base; nucleotides not matched to a gene: 1. CDR3 nucleotides: TGCGCCAGCAGCCATGGGACAGGGAACACTGAAGCTTTCTTT. Encoded protein: CASSHGTGNTEAFF.

This clonotype was seen repeatedly, ten times or more. The chain recombines TRBV20-1 with TRBJ2-7, with D hard to call. The germline CDR1 and CDR2 sequences are DFQATT and SNEGSKA (reference sequence). V was pared by 5 bases and J by 3 bases, with 17 bases between. The CDR3 consists of 14 residues. The CDR3 coding sequence is TGCAGTGCTCCGCTGCTTTCGCCCAACTACGAGCAGTACTTC. Amino acids: CSAPLLSPNYEQYF.

In this sample, this clonotype turned up many times. This CDR3 reads CASSLWAGSGANVLTF. The CDR3 DNA reads as TGTGCCAGCAGTTTATGGGCAGGCTCTGGGGCCAACGTCCTGACTTTC. The chain has TRBV28 and TRBJ2-6; no firm D call. Per the germline V gene, CDR1 is MDHEN and CDR2 is SYDVKM. Trimming stripped 0 bases from V and 0 bases from J, with 6 bases between. This CDR3 is built from 16 residues.

This clonotype was seen ten or more times. The chain uses TRBV20-1 and TRBJ2-3; 11 bases align to TRBD2. Germline V lookup: CDR1 DFQATT, CDR2 SNEGSKA (reference sequence). The trim removed 2 bases at V and 3 bases at J, leaving 4 bases unmatched. This CDR3 is 15 amino acids long. The CDR3 is CSARRLAGRTDTQYF. DNA of the CDR3: TGCAGTGCTAGAAGACTAGCGGGGAGAACAGATACGCAGTATTTT.

In this sample, this clonotype turned up many times. The chain uses TRBV19 and TRBJ1-5; a weak D match, TRBD1 (6 bases). CDR3 length: 13 residues. V dropped 10 bases and J dropped 6 bases, with 16 bases sitting between them. The germline V gene encodes CDR1 LNHDA and CDR2 SQIVND (reference sequence). This CDR3 reads CATTGAMAQPQHF. CDR3 nucleotides: TGTGCCACTACGGGGGCCATGGCTCAGCCCCAGCATTTT.

This clonotype came up many times. V is TRBV11-3 and J is TRBJ2-1, with TRBD2 matching over 10 bases. Germline lookup yields CDR1 SGHNT and CDR2 YENEEA. The CDR3 has 16 residues. The junction had 8 bases not matched to a gene; V was cut back by 0 bases and J by 9 bases. The DNA of the CDR3 is TGTGCCAGCAGCTTAGAAGAGAGCGGGGGGGCCGCTGAGCAGTTCTTC. The encoded protein is CASSLEESGGAAEQFF. The full variable domain, rest sourced from reference TRBV11-3 and TRBJ2-1, is EAGVVQSPRYKIIEKKQPVAFWCNPISGHNTLYWYLQNLGQGPELLIRYENEEAVDDSQLPKDRFSAERLKGVDSTLKIQPAELGDSAVYLCASSLEESGGAAEQFFGPGTRLTVL.

This clonotype appeared many times. The chain links TRBV4-3 to TRBJ2-2, with D uncertain. Germline V gene data show CDR1 as LGHNA and CDR2 as YSLEER. The CDR3 is made up of 13 amino acids. V was clipped by 0 bases and J by 8 bases, with 7 bases between them. CDR3 bases: TGCGCCAGCAGCCAAGACCTCACGGGGGAGCTGTTTTTT. The encoded protein is CASSQDLTGELFF.

This clonotype has a count of ten or more. The CDR3: CASSGGGQSTGELFF. The DNA of the CDR3 is TGTGCCAGCAGCGGCGGGGGGCAGAGCACCGGGGAGCTGTTTTTT. This rearrangement joins TRBV9 to TRBJ2-2; 8 bases align to TRBD2. This CDR3 has 15 amino acids. Losses at the gene ends were 3 bases for V and 4 bases for J; bases not matched to a gene: 5. Germline V gene lookup returns CDR1 SGDLS and CDR2 YYNGEE.

This clonotype was counted ten times or more. The chain uses TRBV28 and TRBJ2-5; possible D gene TRBD1, 6 bases. CDR1 and CDR2 (germline): MDHEN, SYDVKM. There are 16 residues in the CDR3. The V end was cut by 5 bases, the J end by 5 bases, with 21 bases between. In DNA form, the CDR3 reads TGTGCCAGCAGTCGATCGGGCGTTGGGGGCGAGGAGACCCAGTACTTC. Amino acids: CASSRSGVGGEETQYF. The whole variable domain, filled in from reference TRBV28 and TRBJ2-5, reads DVKVTQSSRYLVKRTGEKVFLECVQDMDHENMFWYRQDPGLGLRLIYFSYDVKMKEKGDIPEGYSVSREKKERFSLILESASTNQTSMYLCASSRSGVGGEETQYFGPGTRLLVL.

The chain's CDR3 is CASSNRGSETQYF. The CDR3 DNA reads TGTGCCAGCAGCAATAGGGGGTCAGAGACCCAGTACTTC. The rearrangement links TRBV21-1 to TRBJ2-5; the table names TRBD1, a call not compared with the DNA. TRBV21-1 is shown as a pseudogene. This CDR3 comprises 13 residues.

The sample holds many counts of this clonotype. CDR3 in amino acids: CSANRGDEQFF. CDR3 in DNA: TGCAGCGCGAACAGGGGCGATGAGCAGTTCTTC. This sequence joins TRBV29-1 and TRBJ2-1, with TRBD1 matching 7 bases. Losses at the gene ends were 7 bases for V and 8 bases for J; bases not matched to a gene: 5. The V gene's germline CDR1 is SQVTM and CDR2 ANQGSEA. CDR3 length: 11 residues.

Many counts were recorded for this clonotype. This chain joins TRBV5-1 and TRBJ2-7; the D call may be TRBD1 or TRBD2 (6 bases each). This CDR3 has 16 amino acids. Germline V CDR1 and CDR2: SGHRS, YFSETQ. Between the trimmed V and J ends, which lost 0 bases and 3 bases, there was a span of 16 bases. The CDR3 bases are TGCGCCAGCAGCTTGGAGCCCGGGGGCGAAATCTACGAGCAGTACTTC. Amino acids: CASSLEPGGEIYEQYF. Drawing the rest from reference TRBV5-1 and TRBJ2-7, the complete variable domain is KAGVTQTPRYLIKTRGQQVTLSCSPISGHRSVSWYQQTPGQGLQFLFEYFSETQRNKGNFPGRFSGRQFSNSRSEMNVSTLELGDSALYLCASSLEPGGEIYEQYFGPGTRLTVT.

This clonotype was counted many times. This chain links TRBV5-8 with TRBJ2-5, with a weak D call TRBD2 (6 bases). This CDR3 comprises 14 residues. Germline CDR1 SGHTS, CDR2 YDEGEE. V lost 0 bases to trimming and J lost 5 bases, with 11 bases between them. The CDR3 nucleotides are TGTGCCAGCAGCTTGGATGCGGGGCGGGAGACCCAGTACTTC. This encodes CASSLDAGRETQYF.

This clonotype appeared many times. This chain connects TRBV7-8 to TRBJ2-2; TRBD2 might be the D (5 bases). CDR3 size: 15 residues. Deletions cut 0 bases from V and 3 bases from J, with 8 bases between. Germline V lookup: CDR1 SGHVS, CDR2 FQNEAQ. The chain's CDR3 is CASSLAEGYTGELFF. DNA for the CDR3: TGTGCCAGCAGCTTAGCAGAGGGCTACACCGGGGAGCTGTTTTTT.

The sample holds many counts of this clonotype. The genes are TRBV18 and TRBJ1-5; no reliable D call. The CDR3 covers 13 residues. CDR1 is KGHSH and CDR2 is LQKENI in the germline V gene. The V and J ends lost 0 bases and 6 bases respectively, with 6 bases between them. The CDR3 DNA is TGTGCCAGCTCACCACCGAGCTTTCAGCCCCAGCATTTT. Its translation is CASSPPSFQPQHF.

In DNA, the CDR3 is TGTGCCAGCTCGACCGGGGGCCAAGAGACCCAGTACTTC. Translation gives CASSTGGQETQYF. This chain connects TRBV13 to TRBJ2-5, with a possible D match to TRBD2 (6 bases). Germline lookup yields CDR1 PRHDT and CDR2 FYEKMQ (reference sequence). The CDR3 runs 13 residues. Trimming left V 8 bases short and J 1 base short, with 11 bases between. The whole variable domain, filled in from reference TRBV13 and TRBJ2-5, reads AAGVIQSPRHLIKEKRETATLKCYPIPRHDTVYWYQQGPGQDPQFLISFYEKMQSDKGSIPDRFSAQQFSDYHSELNMSSLELGDSALYFCASSTGGQETQYFGPGTRLLVL.

This clonotype showed up many times. This sequence joins TRBV21-1 and TRBJ1-5; TRBD1 reflects the table's D call only, with no check against the DNA. TRBV21-1 is a recognized pseudogene. The CDR3 is 21 residues long. CDR3 DNA sequence: TGTGCCAGCAGCAAAGCGCTCCCACAACCAGACAGGGAATGGAGCAATCAGCCCCAGCATTTT. This sequence encodes CASSKALPQPDREWSNQPQHF.

J is TRBJ2-6 and V is TRBV7-3; 7 nucleotides align to TRBD2. The germline CDR1 and CDR2 sequences are SGHTA and FQGTGA. The CDR3 length is 16 residues. V lost 2 bases to trimming and J lost 2 bases; unmatched junction nucleotides: 3. CDR3 amino acids: CASSLYRGAGANVLTF. CDR3 nucleotides: TGTGCCAGCAGCTTATATCGGGGGGCTGGGGCCAACGTCCTGACTTTC.

This clonotype appeared many times. This CDR3 is CASSQDRSGGNYGYTF. CDR3 DNA sequence: TGCGCCAGCAGCCAAGATCGATCAGGGGGTAACTATGGCTACACCTTC. This chain uses TRBV4-1 with TRBJ1-2; 7 bases are shared with TRBD1. Germline-derived CDR1 and CDR2 are MGHRA and YSYEKL. This CDR3 region has 16 residues. Trimming took 0 bases from V and 1 from J; bases not matched to a gene: 5.